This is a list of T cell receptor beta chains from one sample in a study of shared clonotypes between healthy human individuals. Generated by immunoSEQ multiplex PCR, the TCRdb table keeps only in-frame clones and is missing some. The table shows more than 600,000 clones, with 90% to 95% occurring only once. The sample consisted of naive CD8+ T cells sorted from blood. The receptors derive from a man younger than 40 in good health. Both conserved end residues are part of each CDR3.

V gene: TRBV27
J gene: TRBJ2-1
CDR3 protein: CASSPTLAGSRDEQFF

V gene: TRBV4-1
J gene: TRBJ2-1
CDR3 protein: CASSQIGGDRGRRNEQFF

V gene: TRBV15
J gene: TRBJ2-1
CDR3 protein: CATSQGTSGRGNEQFF

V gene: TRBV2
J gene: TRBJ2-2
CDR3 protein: CASSRIAPSTGELFF

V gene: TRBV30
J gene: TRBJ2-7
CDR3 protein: CASGTGTYYEQYF

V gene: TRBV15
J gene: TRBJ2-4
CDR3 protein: CATSRGTGNIQYF

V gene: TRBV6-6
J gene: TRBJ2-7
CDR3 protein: CASGLGHLYEQYF

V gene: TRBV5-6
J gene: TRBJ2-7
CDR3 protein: CATRVWGGDYEQYF

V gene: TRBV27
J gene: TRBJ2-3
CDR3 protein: CASSPWGTLTISTDTQYF

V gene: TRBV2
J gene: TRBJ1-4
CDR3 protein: CASSDSSGTGGEKLFF

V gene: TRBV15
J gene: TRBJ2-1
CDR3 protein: CATSRDRGWVEQFF

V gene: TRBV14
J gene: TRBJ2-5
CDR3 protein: CASSLLGTGIQETQYF

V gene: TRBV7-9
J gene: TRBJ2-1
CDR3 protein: CASSRTGTGTNEQFF

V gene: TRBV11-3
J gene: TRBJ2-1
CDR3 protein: CASSLTAGQGYAYNEQFF

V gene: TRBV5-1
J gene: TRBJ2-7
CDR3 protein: CASSLAQGTRYEQYF

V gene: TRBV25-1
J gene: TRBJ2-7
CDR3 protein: CASSEESGDEQYF

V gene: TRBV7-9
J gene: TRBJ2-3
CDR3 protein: CASSFLTSGSLMPDTQYF

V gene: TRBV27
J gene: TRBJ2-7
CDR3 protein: CATRTGVYEQYF

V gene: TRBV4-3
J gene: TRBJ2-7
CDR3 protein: CASSQEATGRSYEQYF

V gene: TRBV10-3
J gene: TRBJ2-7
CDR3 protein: CAISDEGPYEQYF

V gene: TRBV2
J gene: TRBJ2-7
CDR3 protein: CASRGGTSLYEQYF

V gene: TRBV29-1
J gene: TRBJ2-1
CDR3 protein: CSVDAANRYEQFF

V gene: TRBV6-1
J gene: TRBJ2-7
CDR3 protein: CASSDPSGRYYEQYF

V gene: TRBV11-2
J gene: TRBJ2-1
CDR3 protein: CASSLGTSGRGHHNEQFF

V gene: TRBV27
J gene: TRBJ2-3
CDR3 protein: CASSLGQGRNMDTQYF

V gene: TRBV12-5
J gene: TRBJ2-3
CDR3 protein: CASGLGTADTQYF

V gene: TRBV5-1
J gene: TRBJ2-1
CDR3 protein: CASSTQGLASYNEQFF

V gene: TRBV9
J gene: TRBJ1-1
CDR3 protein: CASSAGGLTEAFF

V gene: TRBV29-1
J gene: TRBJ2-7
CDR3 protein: CSVSKTGGEQYF

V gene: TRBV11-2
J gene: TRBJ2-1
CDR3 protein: CASSPATSGRHNEQFF

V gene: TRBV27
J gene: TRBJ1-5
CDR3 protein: CASSLNPVGWGQPQHF

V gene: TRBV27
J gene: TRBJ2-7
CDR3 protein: CASSLLAGGPQEQYF

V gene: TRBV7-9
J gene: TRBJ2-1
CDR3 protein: CASSFAQPSPDFEFF

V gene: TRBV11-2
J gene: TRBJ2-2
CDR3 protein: CASSFSPGQGAGELFF

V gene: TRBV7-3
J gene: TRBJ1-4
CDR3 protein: CASSETGTGGEKLFF

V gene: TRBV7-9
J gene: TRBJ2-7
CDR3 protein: CASSYSELPYEQYF

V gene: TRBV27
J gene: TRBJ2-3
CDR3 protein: CASSYRADTQYF

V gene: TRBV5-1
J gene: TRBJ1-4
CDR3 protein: CASSLESGTNEKLFF

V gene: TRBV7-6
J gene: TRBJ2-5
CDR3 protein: CASSLVRDKETQYF

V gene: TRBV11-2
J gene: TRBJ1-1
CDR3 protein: CASSSPGRNTEAFF

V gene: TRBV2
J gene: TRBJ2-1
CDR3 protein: CASSAAGRGEQFF

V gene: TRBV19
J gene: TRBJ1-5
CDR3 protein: CASSMYGGYNQPQHF

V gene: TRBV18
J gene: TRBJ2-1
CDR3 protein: CASSPSGGRYNEQFF

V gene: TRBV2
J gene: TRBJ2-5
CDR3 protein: CASSRLGETQYF

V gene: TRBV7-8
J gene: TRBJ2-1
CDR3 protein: CASSPDRRDTFF

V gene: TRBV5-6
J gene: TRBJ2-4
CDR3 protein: CASSLPGTGLDIQYF

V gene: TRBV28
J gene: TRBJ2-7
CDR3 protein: CASSLPGTPLGQGHEQYF

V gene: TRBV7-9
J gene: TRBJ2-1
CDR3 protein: CASSHMTSGLTYNEQFF